The clone carrying this T cell receptor (beta chain) is medium-sized within its sample. What it binds is unknown. This record comes from a study of T cells after posttransplantation cyclophosphamide. Study observations and caveats: Blood and skin or GI T cell repertoires showed limited TRB overlap. Donor CD8+ memory clones often dominated recipient blood repertoires at later times.

TCRdb's table, derived via immunoSEQ multiplex PCR, lists solely in-frame clones and lacks some. The record shows about 1,900 clones for this sample, with no singletons present. Treatment was busulfan-fludarabine conditioning, a marrow graft, and cyclophosphamide on days +3 and +4. The clonotype comes from a female patient in her thirties or forties who received an allogeneic stem cell transplant from a related donor, was CMV-positive, and had no GVHD. The T cells may come from the graft donor. Sequenced material: PBMCs, taken 32 days after allogeneic stem cell transplant with posttransplant cyclophosphamide.

The CDR3 nucleotides are TGCGCCAGCAGCCAAGCCCCAGGGGAGAAGAGGAATTCACCCCTCCACTTT. This codes for CASSQAPGEKRNSPLHF. This chain links TRBV4-3 with TRBJ1-6; weak D call: TRBD1 (6 bases). This CDR3 has 17 residues. V lost 1 base and J 7 bases, leaving 17 bases between the germline ends. Germline lookup yields CDR1 LGHNA and CDR2 YSLEER.